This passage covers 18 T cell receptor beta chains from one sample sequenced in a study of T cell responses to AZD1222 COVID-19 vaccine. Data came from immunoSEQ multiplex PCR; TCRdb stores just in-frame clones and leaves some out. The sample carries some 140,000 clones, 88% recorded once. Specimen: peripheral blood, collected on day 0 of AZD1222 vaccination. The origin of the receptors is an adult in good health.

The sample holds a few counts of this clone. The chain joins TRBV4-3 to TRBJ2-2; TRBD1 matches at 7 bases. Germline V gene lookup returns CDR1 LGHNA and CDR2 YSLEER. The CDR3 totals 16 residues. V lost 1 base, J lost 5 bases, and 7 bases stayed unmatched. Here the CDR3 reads CASSQGQGGVTGELFF. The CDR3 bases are TGCGCCAGCAGCCAAGGGCAAGGGGGCGTAACCGGGGAGCTGTTTTTT.

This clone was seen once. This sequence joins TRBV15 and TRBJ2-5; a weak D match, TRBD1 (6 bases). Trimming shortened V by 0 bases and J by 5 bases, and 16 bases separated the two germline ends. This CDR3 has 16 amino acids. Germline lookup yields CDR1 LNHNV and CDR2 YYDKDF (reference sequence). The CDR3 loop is CATSRDYSGDRETQYF. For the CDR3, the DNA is TGTGCCACCAGCAGAGATTATTCAGGGGATCGGGAGACCCAGTACTTC.

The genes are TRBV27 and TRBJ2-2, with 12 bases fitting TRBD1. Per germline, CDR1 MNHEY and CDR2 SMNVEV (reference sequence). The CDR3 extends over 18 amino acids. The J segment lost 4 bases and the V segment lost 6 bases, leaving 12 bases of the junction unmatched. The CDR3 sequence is CASRGWDRGQKGTGELFF. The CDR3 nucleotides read TGTGCCAGCAGGGGATGGGACAGGGGGCAAAAGGGCACCGGGGAGCTGTTTTTT.

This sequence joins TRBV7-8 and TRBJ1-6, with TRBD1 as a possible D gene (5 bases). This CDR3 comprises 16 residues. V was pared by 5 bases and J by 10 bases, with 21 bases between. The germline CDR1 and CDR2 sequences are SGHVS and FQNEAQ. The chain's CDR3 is CASSRDGGPGGSPLHF. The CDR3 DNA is TGTGCCAGCAGCCGGGACGGTGGGCCCGGTGGATCACCCCTCCACTTT.

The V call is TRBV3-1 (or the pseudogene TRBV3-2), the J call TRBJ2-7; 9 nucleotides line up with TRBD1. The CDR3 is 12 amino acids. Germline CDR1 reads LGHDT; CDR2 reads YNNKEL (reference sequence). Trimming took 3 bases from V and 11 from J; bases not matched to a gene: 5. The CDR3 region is CASSHEQGAKYF. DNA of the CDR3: TGTGCCAGCAGCCACGAACAGGGGGCGAAGTACTTC.

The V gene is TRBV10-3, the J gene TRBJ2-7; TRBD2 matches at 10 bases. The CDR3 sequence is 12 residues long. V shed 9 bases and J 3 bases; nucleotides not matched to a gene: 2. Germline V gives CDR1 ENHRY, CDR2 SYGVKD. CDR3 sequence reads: CAMGTSDYEQYF. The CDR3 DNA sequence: TGTGCCATGGGGACTAGCGACTACGAGCAGTACTTC.

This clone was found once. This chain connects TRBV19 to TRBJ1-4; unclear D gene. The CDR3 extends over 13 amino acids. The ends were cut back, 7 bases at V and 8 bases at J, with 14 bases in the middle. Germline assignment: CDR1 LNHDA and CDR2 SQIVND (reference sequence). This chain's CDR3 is CASTLGVGEKLFF. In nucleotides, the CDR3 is TGTGCCAGTACGCTCGGTGTAGGCGAAAAACTGTTTTTT.

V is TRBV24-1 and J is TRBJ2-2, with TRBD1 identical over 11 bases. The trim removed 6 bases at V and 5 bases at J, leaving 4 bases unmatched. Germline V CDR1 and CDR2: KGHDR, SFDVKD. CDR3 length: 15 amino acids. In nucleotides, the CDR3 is TGTGCCACCAGTCACCGGGACAGGGGGACCGGGGAGCTGTTTTTT. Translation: CATSHRDRGTGELFF.

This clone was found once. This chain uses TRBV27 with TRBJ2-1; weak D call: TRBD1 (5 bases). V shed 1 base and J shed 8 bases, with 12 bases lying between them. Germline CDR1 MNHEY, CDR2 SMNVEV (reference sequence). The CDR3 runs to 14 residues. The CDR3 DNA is TGTGCCAGCAGTTTATGGGCAGGGCCTTATGAGCAGTTCTTC. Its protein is CASSLWAGPYEQFF.

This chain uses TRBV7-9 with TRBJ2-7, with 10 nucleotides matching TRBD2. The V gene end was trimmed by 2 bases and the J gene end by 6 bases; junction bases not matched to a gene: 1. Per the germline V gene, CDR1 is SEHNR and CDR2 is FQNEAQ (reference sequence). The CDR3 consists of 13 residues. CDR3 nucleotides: TGTGCCAGCAGCTTATCTAGCGGGGGCGAGCAGTACTTC. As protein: CASSLSSGGEQYF.

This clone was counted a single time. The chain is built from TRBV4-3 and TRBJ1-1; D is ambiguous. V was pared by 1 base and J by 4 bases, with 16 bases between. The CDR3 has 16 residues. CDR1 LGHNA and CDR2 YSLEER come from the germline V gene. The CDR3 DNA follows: TGCGCCAGCAGCCAAGCCGGTTTGCGGAGGAGCACTGAAGCTTTCTTT. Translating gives CASSQAGLRRSTEAFF.

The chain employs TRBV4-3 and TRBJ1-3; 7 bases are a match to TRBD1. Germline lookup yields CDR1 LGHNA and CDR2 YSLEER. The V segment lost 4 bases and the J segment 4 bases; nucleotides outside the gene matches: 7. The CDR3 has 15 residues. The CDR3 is CASSLDRAEGNTIYF. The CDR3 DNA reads TGCGCCAGCAGCCTAGACAGGGCGGAGGGAAACACCATATATTTT.

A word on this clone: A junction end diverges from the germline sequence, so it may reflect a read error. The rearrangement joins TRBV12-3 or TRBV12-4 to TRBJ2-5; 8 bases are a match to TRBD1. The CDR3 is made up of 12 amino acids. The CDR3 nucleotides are TGTGCCAGCAGGACCCTCCGGGGACAGGAGAACTTC. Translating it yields CASRTLRGQENF.

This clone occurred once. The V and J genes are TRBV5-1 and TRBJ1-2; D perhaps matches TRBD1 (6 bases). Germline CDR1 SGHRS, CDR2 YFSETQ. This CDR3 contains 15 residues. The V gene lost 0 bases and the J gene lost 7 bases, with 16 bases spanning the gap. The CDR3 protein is CASSLAGDSPGGYTF. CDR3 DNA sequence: TGCGCCAGCAGCTTGGCAGGGGACTCCCCGGGTGGCTACACCTTC.

The CDR3: CASSQETQYF. The CDR3 bases are TGTGCCAGCAGTCAAGAGACCCAGTACTTC. J is TRBJ2-5 and V is TRBV6-2 or TRBV6-3; no firm D call. This CDR3 has 10 residues. The V end lost 5 bases, the J end lost 2 bases, and 0 bases lay between the germline ends. The germline V gene encodes CDR1 MNHEY and CDR2 SVGEGT.

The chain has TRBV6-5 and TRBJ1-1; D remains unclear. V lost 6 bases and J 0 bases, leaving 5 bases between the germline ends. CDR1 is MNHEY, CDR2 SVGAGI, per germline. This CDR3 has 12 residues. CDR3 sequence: CASSQLNTEAFF. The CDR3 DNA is TGTGCCAGCAGCCAATTGAACACTGAAGCTTTCTTT.

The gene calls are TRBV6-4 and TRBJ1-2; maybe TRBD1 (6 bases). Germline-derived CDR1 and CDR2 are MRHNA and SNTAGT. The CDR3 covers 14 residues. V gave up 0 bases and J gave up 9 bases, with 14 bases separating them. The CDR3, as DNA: TGTGCCAGCAGTGACTCAACAGGGCGGGGAAGCTACACCTTC. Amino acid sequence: CASSDSTGRGSYTF.

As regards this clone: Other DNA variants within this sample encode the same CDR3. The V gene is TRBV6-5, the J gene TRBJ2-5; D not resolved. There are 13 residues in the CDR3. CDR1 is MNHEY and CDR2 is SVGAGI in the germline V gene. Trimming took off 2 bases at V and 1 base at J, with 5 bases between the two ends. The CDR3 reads CASSYGGQETQYF. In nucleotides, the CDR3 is TGTGCCAGCAGTTACGGTGGCCAAGAGACCCAGTACTTC.